These T cell receptor beta chains were read from a single sample in a study of Ad26.COV2.S vaccination and SARS-CoV-2 variants. TCRdb keeps only in-frame clones here, not all; method: immunoSEQ multiplex PCR. The sample carries 300,000 to 400,000 clones, 90% recorded once. This specimen consisted of peripheral blood, obtained in a trial of Ad26.COV2.S vaccine versus placebo. All receptors derive from a person between 18 and 65 years old who received the Ad26.COV2.S COVID-19 vaccine or a placebo. Both conserved end residues are part of each CDR3. A D gene is named only where the DNA matches it firmly. Clone size is not always given. Where it is, it says once, few, many or a class for expanded clones.

TRBJ1-2 | NA | NA | TRBV6-5 | TGTGCCAGCAGTCACCGGGGCGACTATGGCTACACCTTC | CASSHRGDYGYTF
TRBJ2-1 | TRBD2 | NA | TRBV5-1 | TGCGCCAGCAGCATTACCGGGACTAGCGGGGTGAATGAGCAGTTCTTC | CASSITGTSGVNEQFF
TRBJ1-1 | NA | NA | TRBV20-1 | TGCAGTGCTGGTGAGGCGGGGGGCGCGTTAGGAGCTTTCTTT | CSAGEAGGALGAFF
TRBJ1-3 | NA | NA | TRBV11-3 | TGTGCCAGCAGACGTGACAGACAGCAATCGGACACCATATATTTT | CASRRDRQQSDTIYF
TRBJ2-3 | NA | once | TRBV7-3 | TGTGCCAGCAGCTTACTCATCCCAGATACGCAGTATTTT | CASSLLIPDTQYF
TRBJ2-1 | NA | NA | TRBV29-1 | TGCAGCGTGACACTCGTAGGGGCCCTCTCCTACAATGAGCAGTTCTTC | CSVTLVGALSYNEQFF
TRBJ1-1 | NA | few | TRBV19 | TGTGCCAGTAGTACGGGGGCATACATGAACACTGAAGCTTTCTTT | CASSTGAYMNTEAFF
TRBJ2-5 | TRBD2 | NA | TRBV4-3 | TGCGCCAGCAGCCAAGATTGGGCTAGCGGGAGGGCCTATTCTTCCGGGACCCAGTACTTC | CASSQDWASGRAYSSGTQYF
TRBJ2-3 | NA | NA | TRBV7-6 | TGTGCCAGCAGCCCTAGTGCGGCGGCGGGCACAGATACGCAGTATTTT | CASSPSAAAGTDTQYF
TRBJ2-5 | NA | NA | TRBV5-6 | TGTGCCAGCAGCTTGGTTCGGAGGGGGACCCAGTACTTC | CASSLVRRGTQYF
TRBJ1-1 | NA | NA | TRBV6-2/TRBV6-3 | TGTGCCAGCAGTTACCCTCGCGGGGCACGAGGGACTGAAGCTTTCTTT | CASSYPRGARGTEAFF
TRBJ1-2 | NA | once | TRBV29-1 | TGCAGCGTTGAGCCGACTAACTATGGCTACACCTTC | CSVEPTNYGYTF
TRBJ1-5 | TRBD1 | NA | TRBV25-1 | TGTGCCAGCAGTTCGGACAGGTTGTCGAGGGGCAATCAGCCCCAGCATTTT | CASSSDRLSRGNQPQHF
TRBJ1-1 | NA | NA | TRBV25-1 | TGTGCCAGCAGAATTGGGAACACTGAAGCTTTCTTT | CASRIGNTEAFF
TRBJ2-5 | TRBD2 | NA | TRBV19 | TGTGCCAGTAGTATTAGTACGGGGGGAGGAGAGACCCAGTACTTC | CASSISTGGGETQYF
TRBJ2-1 | NA | NA | TRBV30 | TGTGCCTGGAGTGTCGGGGGCCCTATGAATGAGCAGTTCTTC | CAWSVGGPMNEQFF
TRBJ1-5 | NA | NA | TRBV30 | TGTGCCTGGAGTGAGGTAGCGGAAAATCAGCCCCAGCATTTT | CAWSEVAENQPQHF
TRBJ1-2 | TRBD1 | NA | TRBV18 | TGTGCCAGCTCACCGGCCTTGACAGGGGGGGCAACTTATGGCTACACCTTC | CASSPALTGGATYGYTF
TRBJ1-2 | TRBD1 | NA | TRBV6-5 | TGTGCCAGCAGTTACGCATGGACAGGGTATGGCTACACCTTC | CASSYAWTGYGYTF
TRBJ2-2 | NA | NA | TRBV18 | TGTGCCAGCTCACAAATGATCCGGAAAGCGGCCGGGGAGCTGTTTTTT | CASSQMIRKAAGELFF
TRBJ2-7 | TRBD2 | NA | TRBV29-1 | TGCAGCGTTGTAGGGCTAGCGGGGGGCGAGCAGTACTTC | CSVVGLAGGEQYF
TRBJ2-2 | NA | NA | TRBV19 | TGTGCCAGTGCGTCTAGCTGGGACACCGGGGAGCTGTTTTTT | CASASSWDTGELFF
TRBJ2-2 | NA | once | TRBV19 | TGTGCCAGTAGATTGGGGCGGAGTGACACCGGGGAGCTGTTTTTT | CASRLGRSDTGELFF
TRBJ1-5 | NA | NA | TRBV27 | TGTGCCAGCGGAAAGGAGGGGCCGCAAGGGCCCCAGCATTTT | CASGKEGPQGPQHF
TRBJ2-6 | NA | NA | TRBV7-9 | TGTGCCAGCAGCTCCGGACGGCCCTCTGGGGCCAACGTCCTGACTTTC | CASSSGRPSGANVLTF
TRBJ1-2 | NA | NA | TRBV7-3 | TGTGCCAGCAGCCCCACGGGAGGCGATGGCTACACCTTC | CASSPTGGDGYTF
TRBJ1-3 | NA | NA | TRBV3-1/TRBV3-2 | TGTGCCAGCAGCCCAGATGTCTTCTCTGGAAACACCATATATTTT | CASSPDVFSGNTIYF
TRBJ2-7 | TRBD1 | NA | TRBV5-1 | TGCGCCAGCAGCCCGGGACAGCCATCCTACGAGCAGTACTTC | CASSPGQPSYEQYF
TRBJ1-1 | TRBD1 | few | TRBV19 | TGTGCCAGTAGTATTGGTTGGGACAGCGAAGCTTTCTTT | CASSIGWDSEAFF
TRBJ1-1 | NA | NA | TRBV11-2 | TGTGCCAGCAGCGCCCGTGACATGAACACTGAAGCTTTCTTT | CASSARDMNTEAFF
TRBJ2-7 | NA | NA | TRBV3-1/TRBV3-2 | TGTGCCAGCAGCCAAACCTGGGGGGCGAGGAGCGGTTCCTACGAGCAGTACTTC | CASSQTWGARSGSYEQYF
TRBJ1-3 | NA | NA | TRBV20-1 | TGCAGTGCTGGCGGTGGAAACACCATATATTTT | CSAGGGNTIYF
TRBJ1-1 | TRBD1 | NA | TRBV18 | TGTGCCAGCTCACTCGACGGGACAGGGGGGAACACTGAAGCTTTCTTT | CASSLDGTGGNTEAFF
TRBJ2-1 | TRBD2 | NA | TRBV11-2 | TGTGCCAGCAGCTTAAATGCTAGTACTAGCGGCCACAATGAGCAGTTCTTC | CASSLNASTSGHNEQFF
TRBJ1-5 | NA | NA | TRBV7-9 | TGTGCCAGCAGCCCCCCGGGTCAGCCCCAGCATTTT | CASSPPGQPQHF
TRBJ2-1 | TRBD2 | NA | TRBV4-2 | TGTGCCAGCAGCCAAAAAACTAGCGGCTCCTACAATGAGCAGTTCTTC | CASSQKTSGSYNEQFF
TRBJ2-1 | NA | NA | TRBV27 | TGTGCCAGCAGTTTCGTGGGGCCGAGCTCCTACAATGAGCAGTTCTTC | CASSFVGPSSYNEQFF
TRBJ1-4 | TRBD1 | NA | TRBV20-1 | TGCAGTGCTAGTGGCTTTATCCGGGACAGGGAGTCGTACGGAGAAAAACTGTTTTTT | CSASGFIRDRESYGEKLFF
TRBJ1-2 | TRBD1 | NA | TRBV4-1 | TGCGCCAGCAGCCAAGCCGGGACAGGGTATGGCTACACCTTC | CASSQAGTGYGYTF